The 18 T cell receptor beta chains presented below share a single source sample, sequenced in a study of OX40 agonist ivuxolimab in advanced cancers. Produced via immunoSEQ multiplex PCR; TCRdb's table is partial and in-frame only. The table has 30,000 to 40,000 clones, roughly 87% seen once. The source material was CD4+ or CD8+ T cells sorted from blood, sampled in a trial of the OX40 agonist ivuxolimab. Receptor source: an adult with an advanced solid tumor such as melanoma, head and neck, liver or kidney cancer.

This chain links TRBV7-6 with TRBJ2-5; maybe TRBD2 (5 bases). This CDR3 comprises 14 residues. V was cut by 5 bases and J by 8 bases, with 18 bases left in between. CDR1 SGHVS and CDR2 FNYEAQ come from the germline V gene. CDR3 amino acids: CASSIGGYGGTQYF. DNA of the CDR3: TGTGCCAGCAGCATAGGAGGTTACGGAGGAACCCAGTACTTC.

The V and J genes are TRBV7-9 and TRBJ2-1; D possibly matches TRBD1 or TRBD2 (5 bases each). The V end lost 0 bases, the J end lost 7 bases, and 13 bases lay between the germline ends. This CDR3 contains 15 residues. The V gene's germline CDR1 is SEHNR and CDR2 FQNEAQ (reference sequence). CDR3 coding DNA: TGTGCCAGCAGCTTAGCTGTGGGGACCAGTAATGAGCAGTTCTTC. This codes for CASSLAVGTSNEQFF.

V is TRBV10-1 and J is TRBJ2-7; 7 bases fit TRBD1. The germline V gene has CDR1 WNHNN and CDR2 SYGVQD (reference sequence). CDR3 length: 14 residues. The ends lost 0 bases at V and 2 bases at J; junction bases unmatched: 1. CDR3: CASSESGGPYEQYF. In DNA, the CDR3 is TGCGCCAGCAGTGAGTCAGGGGGCCCCTACGAGCAGTACTTC.

The V and J genes are TRBV10-1 and TRBJ1-2; D possibly corresponds to TRBD1 (5 bases). The ends were cut back, 10 bases at V and 0 bases at J, with 18 bases in the middle. The V gene's germline CDR1 is WNHNN and CDR2 SYGVQD (reference sequence). CDR3 length: 15 residues. The chain's CDR3 is CATNGRVGANYGYTF. Here the CDR3 DNA reads TGCGCCACCAACGGCAGGGTCGGAGCTAACTATGGCTACACCTTC.

The J gene is TRBJ1-5, the V gene TRBV28; D unresolved. The V gene lost 3 bases and the J gene lost 3 bases, with 12 bases spanning the gap. Germline CDR1 reads MDHEN; CDR2 reads SYDVKM. The CDR3 totals 15 residues. The CDR3 bases are TGTGCCAGCAGTTTTTCAGGTTTGCACAATCAGCCCCAGCATTTT. Its translation: CASSFSGLHNQPQHF.

This chain connects TRBV5-1 to TRBJ2-1; D may be TRBD1 or TRBD2 (5 bases each). Germline CDR1 and CDR2: SGHRS and YFSETQ. This CDR3 spans 15 amino acids. With 0 bases removed from V and 4 bases from J, the gap between germline ends came to 11 bases. CDR3 nucleotides: TGCGCCAGCAGCTTGGGAGGGGACGGATACAATGAGCAGTTCTTC. Translation: CASSLGGDGYNEQFF. Filled out from reference TRBV5-1 and TRBJ2-1, the complete variable domain reads KAGVTQTPRYLIKTRGQQVTLSCSPISGHRSVSWYQQTPGQGLQFLFEYFSETQRNKGNFPGRFSGRQFSNSRSEMNVSTLELGDSALYLCASSLGGDGYNEQFFGPGTRLTVL.

This chain links TRBV7-9 with TRBJ2-7, with 8 bases matching TRBD1. This CDR3 is built from 17 residues. Germline loops: CDR1 SEHNR, CDR2 FQNEAQ (reference sequence). With 5 bases clipped from V and 3 bases from J, the junction kept 15 bases outside the gene matches. The CDR3 region is CASSPVFRGREDYEQYF. CDR3 in DNA: TGTGCCAGCAGCCCCGTTTTCAGGGGGCGCGAGGACTACGAGCAGTACTTC.

CDR3 sequence reads: CSVDRDRGHNEQFF. CDR3 DNA sequence: TGCAGCGTAGACCGGGACCGAGGGCACAATGAGCAGTTCTTC. V is TRBV29-1 and J is TRBJ2-1; TRBD1 or TRBD2 may be the D gene (5 bases each). Trimming shortened V by 6 bases and J by 5 bases, and 17 bases separated the two germline ends. The CDR3 has 14 residues. The germline V gene has CDR1 SQVTM and CDR2 ANQGSEA.

The V and J genes are TRBV7-9 and TRBJ1-5; D gene ambiguous. Germline CDR1 and CDR2: SEHNR and FQNEAQ (reference sequence). Trimming took 3 bases from V and 3 from J, leaving 9 bases between them. The CDR3 is 14 amino acids. The CDR3 DNA reads as TGTGCCAGCAGCTTGGCAGGTGCCAATCAGCCCCAGCATTTT. It is translated as CASSLAGANQPQHF.

The V call is TRBV4-1, the J call TRBJ1-5, with 9 bases fitting TRBD1. The CDR3 covers 15 residues. In germline, CDR1 is MGHRA, CDR2 YSYEKL. Trimming removed 0 bases from V and 9 bases from J; junction bases left unmatched: 6. The CDR3 protein is CASSQDGTGLMPQHF. CDR3 nucleotides: TGCGCCAGCAGCCAAGATGGGACAGGGTTAATGCCCCAGCATTTT.

J is TRBJ1-2 and V is TRBV2, with a weak D call TRBD1 (6 bases). There are 13 residues in the CDR3. Germline CDR1 SNHLY, CDR2 FYNNEI. V gave up 11 bases and J gave up 5 bases, with 18 bases separating them. The CDR3 coding sequence is TGTGCCCACAGCCGGGGGGCGTTTTATGGCTACACCTTC. Its translation: CAHSRGAFYGYTF.

This clone appeared once. The rearrangement links TRBV28 to TRBJ2-7; the D gene could be TRBD1 or TRBD2 (5 bases each). The CDR3 is made up of 11 amino acids. V lost 7 bases to trimming and J lost 5 bases, with 9 bases between them. Germline values: CDR1 MDHEN, CDR2 SYDVKM. Here the CDR3 DNA reads TGTGCCAGCACCCTGGGGGACGAGCAGTACTTC. This sequence encodes CASTLGDEQYF.

This chain connects TRBV5-4 to TRBJ2-7, with TRBD1 matching 9 bases. This CDR3 region has 15 residues. V lost 3 bases, J lost 4 bases, and 8 bases stayed unmatched. Germline loops: CDR1 SGHNT, CDR2 YYREEE (reference sequence). This chain's CDR3 is CASSSPGQGIYEQYF. The CDR3 bases are TGTGCCAGCAGCTCCCCGGGACAGGGCATTTACGAGCAGTACTTC.

V and J are TRBV10-1 and TRBJ2-7, with a weak D call TRBD1 (6 bases). V was clipped by 7 bases and J by 0 bases, with 7 bases between them. CDR1 WNHNN and CDR2 SYGVQD come from the germline V gene (reference sequence). This CDR3 region has 12 residues. CDR3 residues: CASTDSSYEQYF. CDR3 nucleotide sequence: TGCGCCAGCACGGACAGCTCCTACGAGCAGTACTTC.

This chain uses TRBV7-2 with TRBJ2-1; 13 nucleotides match TRBD2. V shed 1 base and J 8 bases; nucleotides not matched to a gene: 8. CDR1 and CDR2 (germline): SGHTA, FQGNSA. The CDR3 has 17 residues. CDR3 DNA: TGTGCCAGCAGCTTAGAACTGACTAGCGGGGGGTTAGATGAGCAGTTCTTC. Translating gives CASSLELTSGGLDEQFF. Complete variable domain (other parts from reference TRBV7-2 and TRBJ2-1): GAGVSQSPSNKVTEKGKDVELRCDPISGHTALYWYRQSLGQGLEFLIYFQGNSAPDKSGLPSDRFSAERTGGSVSTLTIQRTQQEDSAVYLCASSLELTSGGLDEQFFGPGTRLTVL.

The table lists this clone with a few counts. The CDR3 sequence is CASSKEVGVKKAFF. CDR3 nucleotides: TGTGCCAGCAGCAAAGAGGTTGGTGTTAAGAAAGCTTTCTTT. The V call is TRBV7-8, the J call TRBJ1-1; D not certain. This CDR3 contains 14 residues. With 5 bases removed from V and 9 bases from J, the gap between germline ends came to 19 bases. CDR1 is SGHVS and CDR2 is FQNEAQ in the germline V gene.

The chain employs TRBV9 and TRBJ2-3; either TRBD1 or TRBD2 may supply D (6 bases each). V was clipped by 3 bases and J by 1 base, with 15 bases between them. The V gene's germline CDR1 is SGDLS and CDR2 YYNGEE. The CDR3 consists of 16 residues. CDR3 loop: CASSDPGGLGTDTQYF. In nucleotides, the CDR3 is TGTGCCAGCAGCGACCCTGGGGGGCTTGGCACAGATACGCAGTATTTT.

V and J are TRBV2 and TRBJ2-2, with D maybe TRBD2 (6 bases). With 10 bases removed from V and 5 bases from J, the gap between germline ends came to 20 bases. Looked up from germline, CDR1 is SNHLY and CDR2 is FYNNEI. The CDR3 length is 15 residues. The CDR3 region has the DNA TGTGCCACCCTAGGAGGGGCGGCGGGAACCGGGGAGCTGTTTTTT. The encoded protein is CATLGGAAGTGELFF.